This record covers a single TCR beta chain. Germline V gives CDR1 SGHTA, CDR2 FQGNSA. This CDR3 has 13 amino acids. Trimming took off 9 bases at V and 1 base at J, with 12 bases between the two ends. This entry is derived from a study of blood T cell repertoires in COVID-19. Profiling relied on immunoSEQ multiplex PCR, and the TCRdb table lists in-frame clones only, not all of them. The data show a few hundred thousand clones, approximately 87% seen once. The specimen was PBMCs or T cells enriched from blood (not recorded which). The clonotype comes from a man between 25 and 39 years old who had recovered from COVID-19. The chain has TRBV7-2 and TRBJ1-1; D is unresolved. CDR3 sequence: CARVSEANTEAFF. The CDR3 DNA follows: TGTGCCAGAGTGTCCGAGGCGAACACTGAAGCTTTCTTT.